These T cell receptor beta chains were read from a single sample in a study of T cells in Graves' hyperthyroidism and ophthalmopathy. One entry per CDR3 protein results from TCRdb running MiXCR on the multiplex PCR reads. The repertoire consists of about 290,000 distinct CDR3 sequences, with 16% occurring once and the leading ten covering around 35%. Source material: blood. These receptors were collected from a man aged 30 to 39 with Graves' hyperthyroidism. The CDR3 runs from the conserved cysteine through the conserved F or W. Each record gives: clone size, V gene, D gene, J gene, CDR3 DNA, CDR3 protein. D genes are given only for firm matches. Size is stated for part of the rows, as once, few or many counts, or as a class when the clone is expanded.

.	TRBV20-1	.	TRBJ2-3	TGCAGTGCCGCACCGGGGGATACGCAGTATTTT	CSAAPGDTQYF
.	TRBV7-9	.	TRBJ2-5	TGTGCCAGCAGCTTAACGCGACAAAGGGCCCAAGAGACCCAGTACTTC	CASSLTRQRAQETQYF
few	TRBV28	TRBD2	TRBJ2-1	TGTGCCAGCAGTGCGCTAGCGGGAGAATCTTATTACAATGAGCAGTTCTTC	CASSALAGESYYNEQFF
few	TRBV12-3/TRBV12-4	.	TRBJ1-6	TGTGCCAGCAGTTACGGGGGGGCAGGGAATTCACCCCTCCACTTT	CASSYGGAGNSPLHF
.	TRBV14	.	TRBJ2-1	TGTGCCAGCAGCCCCGATGGGATTAGCGGAAGAAAGTTCTTC	CASSPDGISGRKFF
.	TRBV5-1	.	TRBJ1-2	TGCGCCAGCAGTCTGTCGCGGATTTCTAACTATGGCTACACCTTC	CASSLSRISNYGYTF
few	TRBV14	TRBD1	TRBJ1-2	TGTGCCAGCAGCCAAGATTACAGGGGCTATGGCTACACCTTC	CASSQDYRGYGYTF
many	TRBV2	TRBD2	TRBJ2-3	TGTGCCAGCAAAAAGGAGCGGGAGGGCGAGGCGATAGTGCAGTATTTT	CASKKEREGEAIVQYF
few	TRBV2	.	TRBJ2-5	TGTGCCACCTCAGACTCAGGGTCTCAAGAGACCCAGTACTTC	CATSDSGSQETQYF
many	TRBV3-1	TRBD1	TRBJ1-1	TGTGCCAGCAGCCAAGGGGGTCGGGGACAGGAAGCTTTCTTT	CASSQGGRGQEAFF
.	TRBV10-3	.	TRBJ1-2	TGTGCCATCACCGGACAGCGTAACTATGGCTACACCTTC	CAITGQRNYGYTF
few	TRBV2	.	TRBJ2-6	TGTGCCAGCAGTGACGGACGGCCTTCTGGGGCCAACGTCCTGACTTTC	CASSDGRPSGANVLTF
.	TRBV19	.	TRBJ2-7	TGTGCCAGTAGTATAGCGGGCGGCCAAAGGAGGGCCGAGCAGTACTTC	CASSIAGGQRRAEQYF
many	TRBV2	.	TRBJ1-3	TGTGCCAGCAGCTACGGCGGACAGTCTGGAAACACCATATATTTT	CASSYGGQSGNTIYF
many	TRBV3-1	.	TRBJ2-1	TGTGCCAGCAGCATACGCCGGGCCGCCTCCGATGAGCAGTTCTTC	CASSIRRAASDEQFF
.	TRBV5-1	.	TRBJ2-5	TGCGCCAGCAGCTCCTGGGGGTTAGCGCAAGGGACCCAGTACTTC	CASSSWGLAQGTQYF
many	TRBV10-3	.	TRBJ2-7	TGTGCCATCAGTGAGTCGTTGCCCAGGACGCCTGGCGGCGAGCAGTACTTC	CAISESLPRTPGGEQYF
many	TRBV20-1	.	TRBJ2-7	TGCAGTGCTAGAGATAGGGACGGGGAGTCCTACGAGCAGTACTTC	CSARDRDGESYEQYF
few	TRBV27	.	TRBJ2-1	TGTGCCAGCAGTTTGACCAGGGCCTATGAGCAGTTCTTC	CASSLTRAYEQFF
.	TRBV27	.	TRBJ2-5	TGTGCCAGCAGTTCGACGGGACGGACCCAAGAGACCCAGTACTTC	CASSSTGRTQETQYF
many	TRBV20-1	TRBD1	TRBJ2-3	TGCAGTGCTAGGGACTGGGGACAGGGAGCAGATACGCAGTATTTT	CSARDWGQGADTQYF
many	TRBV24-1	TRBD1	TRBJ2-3	TGTGCCACCAGTGATCCTGGACAGGGGGCATCAGATACGCAGTATTTT	CATSDPGQGASDTQYF
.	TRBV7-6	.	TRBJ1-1	TGTGCCAGCAGAGGGGCCGGCACTGAAGCTTTCTTT	CASRGAGTEAFF
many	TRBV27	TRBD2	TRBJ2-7	TGTGCCAGCAGTCCCCGGACTAGCGTAGCGGGATCCTACGAGCAGTACTTC	CASSPRTSVAGSYEQYF
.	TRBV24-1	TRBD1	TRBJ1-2	TGTGCCACCAGTGATGTGACAGGGGGCGCGTATGGCTACACCTTC	CATSDVTGGAYGYTF
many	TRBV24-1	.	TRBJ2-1	TGTGCCACCAGTCAAGACTCCTACAATGAGCAGTTCTTC	CATSQDSYNEQFF
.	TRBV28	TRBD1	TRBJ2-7	TGTGCCAGCTCGGGGGCGGTCTTGGGACAGGGGGTTTACGAGCAGTACTTC	CASSGAVLGQGVYEQYF